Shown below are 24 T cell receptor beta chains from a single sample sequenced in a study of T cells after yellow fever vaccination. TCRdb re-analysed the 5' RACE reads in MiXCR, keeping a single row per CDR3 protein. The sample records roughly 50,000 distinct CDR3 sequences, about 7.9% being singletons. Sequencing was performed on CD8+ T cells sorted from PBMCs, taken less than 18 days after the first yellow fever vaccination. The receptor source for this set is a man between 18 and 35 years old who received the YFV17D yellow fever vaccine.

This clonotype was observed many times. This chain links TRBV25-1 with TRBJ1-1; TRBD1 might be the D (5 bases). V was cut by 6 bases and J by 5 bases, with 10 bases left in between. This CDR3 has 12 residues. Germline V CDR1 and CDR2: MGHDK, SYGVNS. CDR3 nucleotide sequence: TGTGCCAGCAGGAGGGGAGTTACTGAAGCTTTCTTT. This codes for CASRRGVTEAFF.

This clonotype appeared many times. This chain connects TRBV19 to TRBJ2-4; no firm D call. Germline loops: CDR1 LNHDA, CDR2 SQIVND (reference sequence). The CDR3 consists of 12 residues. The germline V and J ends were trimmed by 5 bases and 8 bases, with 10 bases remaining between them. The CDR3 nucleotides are TGTGCCAGTAGTCCCGGGTGGGACATTCAGTACTTC. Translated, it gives CASSPGWDIQYF.

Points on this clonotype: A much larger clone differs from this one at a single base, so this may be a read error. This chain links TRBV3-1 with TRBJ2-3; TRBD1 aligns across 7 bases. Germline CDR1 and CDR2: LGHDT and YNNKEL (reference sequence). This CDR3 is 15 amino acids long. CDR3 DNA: TGTGCCAGCAGCCAAGATAGGACAGGCACAGAGACGCAGTATTTT. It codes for CASSQDRTGTETQYF.

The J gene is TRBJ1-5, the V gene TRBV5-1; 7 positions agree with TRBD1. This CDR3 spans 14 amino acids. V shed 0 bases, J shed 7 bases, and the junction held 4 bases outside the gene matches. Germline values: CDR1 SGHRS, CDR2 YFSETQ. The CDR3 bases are TGCGCCAGCAGCTTGGCAGGGGGTGGCCAGCCCCAGCATTTT. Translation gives CASSLAGGGQPQHF.

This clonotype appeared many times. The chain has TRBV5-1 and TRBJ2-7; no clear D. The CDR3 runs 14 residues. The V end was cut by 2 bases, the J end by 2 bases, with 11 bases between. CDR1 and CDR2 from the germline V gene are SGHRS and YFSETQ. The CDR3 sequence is CASSFTNPAYEQYF. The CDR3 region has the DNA TGCGCCAGCAGCTTTACAAATCCGGCCTACGAGCAGTACTTC.

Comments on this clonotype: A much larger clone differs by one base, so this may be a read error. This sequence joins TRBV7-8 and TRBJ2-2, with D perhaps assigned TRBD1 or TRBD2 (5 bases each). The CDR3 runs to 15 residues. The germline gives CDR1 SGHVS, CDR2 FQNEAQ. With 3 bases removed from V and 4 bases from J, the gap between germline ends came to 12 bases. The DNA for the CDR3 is TGTGCCAGCAGCTTGCCCGGGACCCTCACCGGGGAGCTGTTTTTT. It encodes CASSLPGTLTGELFF.

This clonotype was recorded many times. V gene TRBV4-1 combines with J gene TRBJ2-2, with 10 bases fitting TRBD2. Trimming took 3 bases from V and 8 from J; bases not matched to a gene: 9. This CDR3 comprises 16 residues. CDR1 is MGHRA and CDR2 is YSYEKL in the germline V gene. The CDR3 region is CASSHQSGGASGELFF. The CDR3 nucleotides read TGCGCCAGCAGCCATCAGAGCGGGGGGGCTTCGGGGGAGCTGTTTTTT.

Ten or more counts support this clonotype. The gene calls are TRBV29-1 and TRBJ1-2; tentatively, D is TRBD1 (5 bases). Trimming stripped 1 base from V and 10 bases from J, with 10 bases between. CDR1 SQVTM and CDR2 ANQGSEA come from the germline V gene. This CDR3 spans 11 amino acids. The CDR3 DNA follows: TGCAGCGTTGAAGCGGGAGGGACCTACACCTTC. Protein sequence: CSVEAGGTYTF.

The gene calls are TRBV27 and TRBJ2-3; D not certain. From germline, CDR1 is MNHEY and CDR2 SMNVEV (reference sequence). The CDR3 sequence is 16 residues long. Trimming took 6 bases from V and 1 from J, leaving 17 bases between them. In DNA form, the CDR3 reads TGTGCCAGCAGCCCTCTATTGAGCGTGGGCACAGATACGCAGTATTTT. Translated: CASSPLLSVGTDTQYF.

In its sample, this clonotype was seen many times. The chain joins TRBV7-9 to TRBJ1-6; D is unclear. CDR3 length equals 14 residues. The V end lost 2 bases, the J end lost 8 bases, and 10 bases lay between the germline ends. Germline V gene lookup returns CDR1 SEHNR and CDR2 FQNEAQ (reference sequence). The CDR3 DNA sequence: TGTGCCAGCAGCTTATATGGGAGCGATTCACCCCTCCACTTT. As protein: CASSLYGSDSPLHF.

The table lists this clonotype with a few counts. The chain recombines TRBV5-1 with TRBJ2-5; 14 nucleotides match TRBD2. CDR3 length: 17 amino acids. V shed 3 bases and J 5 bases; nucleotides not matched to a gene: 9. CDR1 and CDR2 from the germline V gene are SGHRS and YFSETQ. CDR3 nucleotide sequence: TGCGCCAGCAGCTCGGGACTAGCGGGGGCCCATAGGGAGACCCAGTACTTC. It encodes CASSSGLAGAHRETQYF.

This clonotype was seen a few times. CDR3 nucleotide sequence: TGTGCCAGCAGCTTAGCCCCAGCGGGGAGAGCCTACAATGAGCAGTTCTTC. Its protein product is CASSLAPAGRAYNEQFF. The gene calls are TRBV7-9 and TRBJ2-1, with TRBD2 matching over 7 bases. The V and J ends lost 0 bases and 2 bases, in that order; junction bases with no gene match: 7. CDR1 is SEHNR and CDR2 is FQNEAQ in the germline V gene (reference sequence). CDR3 size: 17 residues. The complete variable domain, with remaining parts taken from reference TRBV7-9 and TRBJ2-1, reads DTGVSQNPRHKITKRGQNVTFRCDPISEHNRLYWYRQTLGQGPEFLTYFQNEAQLEKSRLLSDRFSAERPKGSFSTLEIQRTEQGDSAMYLCASSLAPAGRAYNEQFFGPGTRLTVL.

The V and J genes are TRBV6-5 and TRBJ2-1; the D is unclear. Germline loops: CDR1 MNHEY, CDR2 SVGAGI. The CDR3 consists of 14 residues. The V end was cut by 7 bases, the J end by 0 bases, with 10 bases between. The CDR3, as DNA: TGTGCCAGCAAAGACTGGAGCTCCTACAATGAGCAGTTCTTC. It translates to CASKDWSSYNEQFF.

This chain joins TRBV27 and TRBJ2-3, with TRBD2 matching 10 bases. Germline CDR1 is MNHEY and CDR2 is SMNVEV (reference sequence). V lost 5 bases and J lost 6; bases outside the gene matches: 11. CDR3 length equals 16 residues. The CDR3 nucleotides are TGTGCCAGCAGTAGAGATAGCGGGGGGAGAAGGGATACGCAGTATTTT. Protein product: CASSRDSGGRRDTQYF.

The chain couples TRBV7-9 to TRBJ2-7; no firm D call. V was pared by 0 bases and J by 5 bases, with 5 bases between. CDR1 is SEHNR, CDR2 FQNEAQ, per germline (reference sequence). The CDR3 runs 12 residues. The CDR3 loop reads CASSLAINEQYF. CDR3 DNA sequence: TGTGCCAGCAGCTTAGCCATAAACGAGCAGTACTTC.

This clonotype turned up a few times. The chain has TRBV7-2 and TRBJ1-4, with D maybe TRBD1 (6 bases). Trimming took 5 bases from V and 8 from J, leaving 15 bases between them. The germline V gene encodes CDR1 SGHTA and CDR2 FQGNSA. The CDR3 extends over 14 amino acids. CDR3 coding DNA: TGTGCCAGCAGCCCCACAGGGTTGGGCGAAAAACTGTTTTTT. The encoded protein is CASSPTGLGEKLFF.

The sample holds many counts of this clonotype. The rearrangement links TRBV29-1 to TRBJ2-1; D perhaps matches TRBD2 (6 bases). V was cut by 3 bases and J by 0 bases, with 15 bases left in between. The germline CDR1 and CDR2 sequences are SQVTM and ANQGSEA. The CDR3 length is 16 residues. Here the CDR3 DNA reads TGCAGCGTTGATGGATCGGGGGAAAGCTCCTACAATGAGCAGTTCTTC. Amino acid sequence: CSVDGSGESSYNEQFF.

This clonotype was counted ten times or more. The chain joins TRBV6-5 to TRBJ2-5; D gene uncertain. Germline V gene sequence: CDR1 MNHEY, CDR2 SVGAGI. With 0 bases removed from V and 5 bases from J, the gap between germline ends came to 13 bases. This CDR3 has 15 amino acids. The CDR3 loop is CASSYSFPGWETQYF. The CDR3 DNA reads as TGTGCCAGCAGTTACTCGTTCCCAGGCTGGGAGACCCAGTACTTC.

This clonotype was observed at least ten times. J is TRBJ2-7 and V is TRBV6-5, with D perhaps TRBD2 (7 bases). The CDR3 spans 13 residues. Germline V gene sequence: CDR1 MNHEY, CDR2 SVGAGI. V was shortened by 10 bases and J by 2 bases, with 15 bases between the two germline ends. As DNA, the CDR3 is TGTGCCACCACGGAGGGGGGGGCCTACGAGCAGTACTTC. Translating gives CATTEGGAYEQYF.

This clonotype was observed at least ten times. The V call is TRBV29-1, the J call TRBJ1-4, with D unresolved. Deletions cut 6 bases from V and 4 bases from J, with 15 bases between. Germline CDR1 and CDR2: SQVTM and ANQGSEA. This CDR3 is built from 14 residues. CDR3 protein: CSVRRPENNEKLFF. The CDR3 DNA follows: TGCAGCGTCCGTCGGCCCGAGAATAATGAAAAACTGTTTTTT.

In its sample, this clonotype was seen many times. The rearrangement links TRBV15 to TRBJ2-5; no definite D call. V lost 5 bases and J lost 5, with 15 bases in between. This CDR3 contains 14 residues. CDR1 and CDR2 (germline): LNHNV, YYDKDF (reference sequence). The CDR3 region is CATSPTARLETQYF. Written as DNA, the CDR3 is TGTGCCACCAGCCCCACGGCGAGGTTGGAGACCCAGTACTTC.

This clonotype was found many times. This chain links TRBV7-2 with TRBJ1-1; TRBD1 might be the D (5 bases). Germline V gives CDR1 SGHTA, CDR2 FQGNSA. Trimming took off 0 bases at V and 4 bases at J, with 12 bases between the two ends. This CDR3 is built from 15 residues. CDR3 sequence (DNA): TGTGCCAGCAGCTTAGCCAGGCAGGGTCGCACTGAAGCTTTCTTT. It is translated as CASSLARQGRTEAFF.

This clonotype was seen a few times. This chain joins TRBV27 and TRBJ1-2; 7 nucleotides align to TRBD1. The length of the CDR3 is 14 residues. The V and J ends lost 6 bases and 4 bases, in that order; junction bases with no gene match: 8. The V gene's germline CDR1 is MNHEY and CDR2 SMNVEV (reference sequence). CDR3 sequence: CASRLTGAFYGYTF. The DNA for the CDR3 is TGTGCCAGCAGGCTCACAGGGGCCTTCTATGGCTACACCTTC.

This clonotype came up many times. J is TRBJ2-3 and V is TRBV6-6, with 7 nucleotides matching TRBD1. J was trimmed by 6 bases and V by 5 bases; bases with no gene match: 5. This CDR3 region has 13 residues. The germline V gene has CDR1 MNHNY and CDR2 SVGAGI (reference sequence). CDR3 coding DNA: TGTGCCAGCAGTGACAGGGTTGAGGATACGCAGTATTTT. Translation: CASSDRVEDTQYF.